These 8 T cell receptor beta chains were sequenced from one sample in a study of blood T cells in healthy people across ages. With a J-beta primer mix and a sample-barcoded 5' primer, a second PCR ran 7 to 11 cycles. Via MiXCR, TCRdb re-called the 5' RACE reads, giving one row per CDR3 protein. Seen here are some 1,500,000 distinct CDR3 sequences, approximately 43% observed once, and the top ten hold about 4%. The sample consisted of blood. The receptors originated from a woman aged 18-29 years in good health.

The chain links TRBV24-1 to TRBJ2-5; D remains ambiguous. This CDR3 has 13 residues. The germline V and J ends were trimmed by 5 bases and 11 bases, with 17 bases remaining between them. CDR1 and CDR2 from the germline V gene are KGHDR and SFDVKD. This CDR3 reads CATSGVEEDEQYF. The CDR3 coding sequence is TGTGCCACCAGTGGGGTGGAAGAGGATGAGCAGTACTTC.

The chain links TRBV29-1 to TRBJ2-5; no firm D call. This CDR3 region has 13 residues. Germline V gene sequence: CDR1 SQVTM, CDR2 ANQGSEA. V was trimmed by 7 bases and J by 4 bases, leaving 16 bases between them. The CDR3 nucleotides read TGCAGCGCTGGAGTAAGCCCTAGAGAGACCCAGTACTTC. It yields the protein CSAGVSPRETQYF.

This clonotype has only a few counts. The chain recombines TRBV14 with TRBJ2-7; possibly TRBD1 or TRBD2 for D (7 bases each). Germline CDR1 and CDR2: SGHDN and FVKESK. V was cut by 0 bases and J by 4 bases, with 16 bases left in between. CDR3 length equals 16 residues. The chain's CDR3 is CASSQDGRDSFYEQYF. CDR3 DNA sequence: TGTGCCAGCAGCCAAGATGGGAGGGACAGCTTTTACGAGCAGTACTTC.

This clonotype was observed many times. Written as DNA, the CDR3 is TGTGCCAGCAGTTACCGACTTTATGGCTACACCTTC. Protein sequence: CASSYRLYGYTF. The gene calls are TRBV6-2 or TRBV6-3 and TRBJ1-2; D remains ambiguous. The germline gives CDR1 MNHEY, CDR2 SVGEGT. Deletions cut 2 bases from V and 5 bases from J, with 6 bases between. The CDR3 consists of 12 residues.

The chain is built from TRBV7-6 and TRBJ2-1; D unclear. V was cut by 0 bases and J by 0 bases, with 9 bases left in between. The CDR3 consists of 16 residues. CDR1 and CDR2 from the germline V gene are SGHVS and FNYEAQ. CDR3 sequence (DNA): TGTGCCAGCAGCTTAGCAACTACGCACTCCTACAATGAGCAGTTCTTC. This translates into CASSLATTHSYNEQFF.

This chain uses TRBV27 with TRBJ2-1, with 8 bases lining up with TRBD2. The V gene end was trimmed by 4 bases and the J gene end by 3 bases; junction bases not matched to a gene: 11. Germline V gene lookup returns CDR1 MNHEY and CDR2 SMNVEV (reference sequence). The CDR3 sequence is 17 residues long. The CDR3 DNA reads as TGTGCCAGCAGTTACGGCGGGGGGATCTCTCTCTACAATGAGCAGTTCTTC. The encoded protein is CASSYGGGISLYNEQFF.

This chain uses TRBV11-2 with TRBJ2-5; 7 bases map to TRBD1. The J call is in doubt because the DNA end fits TRBJ2-7 better. The CDR3 runs to 16 residues. Looked up from germline, CDR1 is SGHAT and CDR2 is FQNNGV. CDR3 sequence: CASSTRTGPKPYEQYF. The CDR3 bases are TGTGCCAGCAGCACCCGGACAGGACCCAAACCATACGAGCAGTACTTC.

This chain joins TRBV29-1 and TRBJ1-2; weak D call: TRBD1 (5 bases). Germline CDR1 SQVTM, CDR2 ANQGSEA. V was clipped by 6 bases and J by 1 base, with 15 bases between them. The CDR3 contains 14 residues. CDR3 DNA sequence: TGCAGCGTCTCGGTGCGGGGGTTTAACTATGGCTACACCTTC. It yields the protein CSVSVRGFNYGYTF.